Sequencing of this T cell receptor beta chain was carried out in a study of T cells after yellow fever vaccination (dated by TCRdb to the late 2010s). Regarding the complete study: The SMART-Seq v4 Ultra Low Input RNA kit was used to prepare libraries from fractions with low cell numbers. Bulk TCR alpha and beta repertoires were sequenced longitudinally to track T-cell clones before and after primary and booster YFV17D yellow fever vaccination. Blood was collected at multiple timepoints before and after primary and secondary immunization, and bulk PBMC replicates and cell subsets were isolated. Two healthy male donors, one aged 18 to 30 and one aged 30 to 40 years, were included in the cohort.

The label giving this sample's treatment or condition can be read as: live attenuated yellow fever vaccine strain. At each blood-draw timepoint, two biological replicates of bulk PBMCs were obtained. A standard Ficoll-Paque protocol was used to isolate PBMCs from peripheral blood. TriZol was used to extract RNA from bulk PBMCs, from CD4 and CD8 fractions, and from dextramer-positive and dextramer-negative fractions. CDR1 and CDR2, looked up from the germline V gene, are MNHNS and SASEGT. From cysteine to phenylalanine, the CDR3 is 16 amino acids long. Only the CDR3 DNA is retained, 48 bases long and in frame from the first base. The junction shows trimming of 5 bases on V and 2 bases on J, plus 16 bases between the germline ends. TCR cDNA was synthesized by 5'RACE template switching, through which a universal primer site and unique molecular identifiers were introduced. Priming of cDNA synthesis was performed from both the TCR alpha and TCR beta constant segments. Library amplification used two PCR steps, and the second PCR step added sample barcodes and sequencing adapters. Sequencing of libraries was performed on Illumina HiSeq 2500 (2x100 bp) or NovaSeq (2x150 bp). For the original study's pipeline: Demultiplexing of reads and collapsing into UMI consensus sequences were performed with MIGEC, and V(D)J alignment was carried out with MiXCR. Using edgeR on replicate PBMC samples, clonotypes were called vaccine-responding if FDR was below 0.01 and the log2 fold change was above 5 up to day 15. CD4 or CD8 identity was assigned to each bulk clonotype according to whether the clonotype was present at higher abundance in the sequenced CD4 repertoire or the sequenced CD8 repertoire. TCRdb reworked the public reads: Q25 trimming with fastp, MiXCR clone assembly, productive beta chains retained. CDR3 protein sequences are deduplicated, and each keeps its most common genes and DNA. None of the V and J calls come from the authors' own analysis; TCRdb made them. Across this sample there are hundreds of thousands of distinct CDR3 sequences, with over 9% seen only once. The biggest ten clones account for about 15% of the sample.

Overall results and qualifications from the work: A small fraction of clonotypes showed up in both the CD4 and CD8 compartments, probably as a result of convergent recombination. The secondary T-cell response was found to be weaker but faster than the primary response, with a peak reached on day 5 rather than on day 15. Most clones expanded after primary vaccination (approximately 97% of CD4 and roughly 90% of CD8) were re-detected after the booster, suggesting that broad memory maintenance occurred. Only two donors were included in the study, so the extent to which the findings can be generalized is limited. Because abundant contaminating clonotypes from the bulk population could be contained in FACS-sorted repertoires, computational filtering was required.

A remark on this clonotype: The antigen it recognizes is unknown. Base-call qualities are not available, and no considerably larger clone is one nucleotide away.

The sequence was obtained from a man under 40 who received the YFV17D yellow fever vaccine. Rearrangement joined TRBV6-1 to TRBJ1-5, with no confidently assigned D gene. Specimen: PBMCs, collected on the day of the yellow fever booster vaccination. The CDR3 protein: CASSPRRSGGNQPQHF. Here is the DNA: TGTGCCAGCAGTCCCCGTAGGTCCGGGGGCAATCAGCCCCAGCATTTT.